Below, 5 T cell receptor beta chains from the same sample are listed, as sequenced in a study of blood T cell repertoires in COVID-19. Assay: immunoSEQ multiplex PCR; the TCRdb copy retains only in-frame clones and omits some. The table records 210,000 or so clones, 80% to 85% of them present only once. Sequencing was performed on peripheral blood. The receptors were gathered from a human donor in a cohort sampled during active COVID-19.

The chain couples TRBV27 to TRBJ1-6, with a weak D call TRBD1 (5 bases). The V end lost 2 bases, the J end lost 8 bases, and 13 bases lay between the germline ends. CDR1 MNHEY and CDR2 SMNVEV come from the germline V gene (reference sequence). CDR3 length equals 15 residues. The CDR3 sequence is CASSLNGARYSPLHF. For the CDR3, the DNA is TGTGCCAGCAGTTTAAATGGGGCCAGGTATTCACCCCTCCACTTT.

This chain connects TRBV6-5 to TRBJ1-6; tentative D call: TRBD1 (5 bases). The V end lost 6 bases, the J end lost 7 bases, and 16 bases lay between the germline ends. In germline, CDR1 is MNHEY, CDR2 SVGAGI. The CDR3 covers 15 residues. In DNA form, the CDR3 reads TGTGCCAGCAGACCCACCCAGGGCCAAAATTCACCCCTCCACTTT. Its translation is CASRPTQGQNSPLHF.

This chain links TRBV9 with TRBJ1-3; TRBD1 agrees at 10 bases. V shed 3 bases, J shed 4 bases, and the junction held 7 bases outside the gene matches. CDR1 is SGDLS and CDR2 is YYNGEE in the germline V gene. The CDR3 sequence is 16 residues long. CDR3 in DNA: TGTGCCAGCAGCGAGGACAGGGGGTCGGCCGGAAACACCATATATTTT. This codes for CASSEDRGSAGNTIYF.

The chain combines TRBV29-1 with TRBJ2-7; 7 bases fit TRBD1. Germline V gene data show CDR1 as SQVTM and CDR2 as ANQGSEA. The trim removed 7 bases at V and 4 bases at J, leaving 7 bases unmatched. This CDR3 has 12 residues. CDR3 amino acids: CSAVTGQYEQYF. DNA for the CDR3: TGCAGCGCCGTGACAGGGCAATACGAGCAGTACTTC.

V and J are TRBV6-5 and TRBJ2-7; TRBD2 is a possible D gene (7 bases). Germline loops: CDR1 MNHEY, CDR2 SVGAGI. CDR3 length equals 14 residues. V lost 3 bases to trimming and J lost 7 bases, with 16 bases between them. CDR3 sequence (DNA): TGTGCCAGCAGTTATTTAGGGGGGGCGGGTGAGCAGTACTTC. The encoded protein is CASSYLGGAGEQYF.